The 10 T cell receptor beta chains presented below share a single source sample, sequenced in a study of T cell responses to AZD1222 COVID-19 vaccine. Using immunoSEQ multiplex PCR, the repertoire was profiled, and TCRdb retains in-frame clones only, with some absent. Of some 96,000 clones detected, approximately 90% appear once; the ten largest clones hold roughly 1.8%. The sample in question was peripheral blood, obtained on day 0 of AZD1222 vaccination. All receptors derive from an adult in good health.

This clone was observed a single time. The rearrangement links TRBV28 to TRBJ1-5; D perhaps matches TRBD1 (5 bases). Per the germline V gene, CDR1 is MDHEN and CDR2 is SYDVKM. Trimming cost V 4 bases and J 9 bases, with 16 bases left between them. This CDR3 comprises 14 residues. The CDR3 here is CASSSGTPAGPQHF. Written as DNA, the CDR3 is TGTGCCAGCAGTTCCGGGACGCCTGCGGGGCCCCAGCATTTT.

The CDR3 DNA sequence: TGCGCTATTCCCGGGACTCCGATTGGACAAGAGACCCAGTACTTC. Translating it yields CAIPGTPIGQETQYF. This chain links TRBV4-3 with TRBJ2-5, with D perhaps TRBD2 (6 bases). The CDR3 spans 15 residues. CDR1 and CDR2 (germline): LGHNA, YSLEER.

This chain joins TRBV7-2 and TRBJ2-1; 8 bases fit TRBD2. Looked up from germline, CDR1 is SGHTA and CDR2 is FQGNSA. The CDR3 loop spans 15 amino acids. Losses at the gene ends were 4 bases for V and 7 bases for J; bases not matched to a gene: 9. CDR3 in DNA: TGTGCCAGCAGCTCCTCAGCGGGAGTTGAGAATGAGCAGTTCTTC. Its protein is CASSSSAGVENEQFF. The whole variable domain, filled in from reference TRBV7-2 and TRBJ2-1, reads GAGVSQSPSNKVTEKGKDVELRCDPISGHTALYWYRQSLGQGLEFLIYFQGNSAPDKSGLPSDRFSAERTGGSVSTLTIQRTQQEDSAVYLCASSSSAGVENEQFFGPGTRLTVL.

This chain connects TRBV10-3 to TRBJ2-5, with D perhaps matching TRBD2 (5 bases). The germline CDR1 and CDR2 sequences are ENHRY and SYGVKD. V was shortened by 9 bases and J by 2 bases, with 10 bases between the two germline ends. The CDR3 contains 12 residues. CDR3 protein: CAIGRGQETQYF. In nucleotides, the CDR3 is TGTGCCATAGGACGGGGACAAGAGACCCAGTACTTC.

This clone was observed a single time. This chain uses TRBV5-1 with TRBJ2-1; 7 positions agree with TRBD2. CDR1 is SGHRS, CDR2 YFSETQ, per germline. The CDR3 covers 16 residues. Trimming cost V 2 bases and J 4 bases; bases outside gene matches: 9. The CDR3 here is CASSFIGGGPYNEQFF. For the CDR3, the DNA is TGCGCCAGCAGCTTTATTGGGGGAGGGCCTTACAATGAGCAGTTCTTC.

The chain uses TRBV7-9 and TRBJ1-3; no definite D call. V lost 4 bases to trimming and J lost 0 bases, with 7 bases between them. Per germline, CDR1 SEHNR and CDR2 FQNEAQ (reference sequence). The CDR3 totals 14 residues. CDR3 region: CASSSNLSGNTIYF. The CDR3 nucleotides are TGTGCCAGCAGCTCAAATCTCTCTGGAAACACCATATATTTT.

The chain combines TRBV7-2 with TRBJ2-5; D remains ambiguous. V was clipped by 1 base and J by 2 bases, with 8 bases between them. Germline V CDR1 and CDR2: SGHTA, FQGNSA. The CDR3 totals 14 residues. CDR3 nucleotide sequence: TGTGCCAGCAGCTTAGTATGGAGACAAGAGACCCAGTACTTC. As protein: CASSLVWRQETQYF.

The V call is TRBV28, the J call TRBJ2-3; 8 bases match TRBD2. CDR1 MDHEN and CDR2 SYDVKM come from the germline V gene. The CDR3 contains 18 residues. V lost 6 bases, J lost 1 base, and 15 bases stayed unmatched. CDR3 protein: CASRAWGSGTRGTDTQYF. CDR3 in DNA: TGTGCCAGCAGGGCGTGGGGCTCCGGGACTAGAGGCACAGATACGCAGTATTTT.

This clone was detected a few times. In nucleotides, the CDR3 is TGTGCCTGGAGTGAGACAGGTATGAGGGAGGATCAGCCCCAGCATTTT. This gives the protein CAWSETGMREDQPQHF. This chain links TRBV30 with TRBJ1-5; D is perhaps TRBD1 (6 bases). Per the germline V gene, CDR1 is GTSNPN and CDR2 is SVGIG (reference sequence). This CDR3 contains 16 residues. V was cut by 1 base and J by 5 bases, with 18 bases left in between.

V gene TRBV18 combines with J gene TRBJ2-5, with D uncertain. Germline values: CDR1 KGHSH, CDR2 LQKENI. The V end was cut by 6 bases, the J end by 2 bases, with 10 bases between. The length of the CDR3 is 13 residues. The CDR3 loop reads CASSPDEQETQYF. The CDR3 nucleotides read TGTGCCAGCTCCCCGGATGAACAAGAGACCCAGTACTTC.